The 18 T cell receptor beta chains presented below share a single source sample, sequenced in a study of blood T cell repertoires in COVID-19. Sequencing was performed with immunoSEQ multiplex PCR; in TCRdb, only in-frame clones are kept and a portion is missing. The repertoire holds approximately 390,000 clones, with nearly 90% as singletons. Sequenced sample: peripheral blood. These receptors originate from a man younger than 30 with active or convalescent COVID-19.

This clone was seen only once. Its ends do not fully match the called genes, so a read error is possible. The V and J genes are TRBV6-1 and TRBJ2-5, with 9 nucleotides matching TRBD2. Germline CDR1 MNHNS, CDR2 SASEGT. This CDR3 contains 16 residues. CDR3 amino acids: CASREAGRGGPETQYF. Here the CDR3 DNA reads TGTGCCAGCAGGGAAGCGGGGCGGGGGGGCCCGGAGACCCAGTACTTC.

The chain employs TRBV10-2 and TRBJ2-2, with 9 bases that match TRBD1. After removal of 2 bases from V and 3 bases from J, the junction contained 13 bases not matched to a gene. CDR1 is WSHSY and CDR2 is SAAADI in the germline V gene. The CDR3 is 19 amino acids. CDR3 coding DNA: TGCGCCAGCAGTGAGCCCGTCCTTTACAGGGGGCTGGACACCGGGGAGCTGTTTTTT. This gives the protein CASSEPVLYRGLDTGELFF.

This chain links TRBV28 with TRBJ2-7; perhaps TRBD1 as D (5 bases). V was pared by 6 bases and J by 2 bases, with 29 bases between. Germline values: CDR1 MDHEN, CDR2 SYDVKM. This CDR3 has 19 amino acids. The CDR3, as DNA: TGTGCCAGCAGATTTCCCCCCTTGGGGTTCAGGGATGGAGCCTACGAGCAGTACTTC. Translation gives CASRFPPLGFRDGAYEQYF.

The V and J genes are TRBV25-1 and TRBJ2-2; 7 nucleotides line up with TRBD1. The CDR3 has 15 amino acids. V gave up 8 bases and J gave up 6 bases; unmatched junction bases: 12. In germline, CDR1 is MGHDK, CDR2 SYGVNS. The CDR3 coding sequence is TGTGCCAGCTCCGGACAGGCACCTTTTGCCGGGGAGCTGTTTTTT. Translating gives CASSGQAPFAGELFF.

V gene TRBV19 combines with J gene TRBJ1-2; TRBD1 might be the D (6 bases). Looked up from germline, CDR1 is LNHDA and CDR2 is SQIVND (reference sequence). The V end lost 5 bases, the J end lost 3 bases, and 13 bases lay between the germline ends. This CDR3 contains 14 residues. In DNA, the CDR3 is TGTGCCAGTAGTCTGACAGGAATCGACTATGGCTACACCTTC. Its translation is CASSLTGIDYGYTF.

This clone has only a few counts. V is TRBV3-1 (or the pseudogene TRBV3-2) and J is TRBJ2-7, with 8 bases that match TRBD2. V lost 4 bases and J lost 1; bases outside the gene matches: 6. This CDR3 is built from 15 residues. Germline assignment: CDR1 LGHDT and CDR2 YNNKEL (reference sequence). The CDR3 here is CASSPGGVGSYEQYF. The CDR3 bases are TGTGCCAGCAGCCCCGGGGGGGTCGGGTCCTACGAGCAGTACTTC.

CDR3: CASRGGYQGAETF. The CDR3 coding sequence is TGTGCCAGCAGGGGAGGGTATCAGGGGGCGGAAACCTTC. The chain carries TRBV2 and TRBJ1-2; 8 nucleotides match TRBD1. The CDR3 is made up of 13 amino acids. Germline CDR1 SNHLY, CDR2 FYNNEI. J was trimmed by 14 bases and V by 6 bases; bases with no gene match: 14.

This clone was recorded once. The chain couples TRBV7-9 to TRBJ1-4; D is possibly TRBD1 (5 bases). CDR1 and CDR2 (germline): SEHNR, FQNEAQ (reference sequence). CDR3 length: 15 amino acids. Trimming left V 7 bases short and J 1 base short, with 13 bases between. The CDR3 DNA sequence: TGTGCCAGCAACCGCGCGGGGGGAACTAATGAAAAACTGTTTTTT. This codes for CASNRAGGTNEKLFF.

This chain links TRBV27 with TRBJ1-6, with D uncertain. V lost 5 bases and J lost 5, with 10 bases in between. Looked up from germline, CDR1 is MNHEY and CDR2 is SMNVEV (reference sequence). The CDR3 extends over 14 amino acids. The chain's CDR3 is CASSQDGNNSPLHF. The DNA of the CDR3 is TGTGCCAGCAGTCAGGACGGGAATAATTCACCCCTCCACTTT.

V gene TRBV7-2 combines with J gene TRBJ1-2, with D possibly matching TRBD1 (5 bases). The length of the CDR3 is 14 residues. Germline V lookup: CDR1 SGHTA, CDR2 FQGNSA. V was shortened by 8 bases and J by 3 bases, with 16 bases between the two germline ends. The CDR3 is CASDQRGSYYGYTF. The CDR3 DNA follows: TGTGCCAGCGACCAAAGGGGCAGCTACTATGGCTACACCTTC.

This chain links TRBV25-1 with TRBJ1-6; D remains unclear. Germline assignment: CDR1 MGHDK and CDR2 SYGVNS. This CDR3 comprises 14 residues. The germline V and J ends were trimmed by 6 bases and 8 bases, with 14 bases remaining between them. The CDR3 is CASRGLGAYSPLHF. DNA for the CDR3: TGTGCCAGCAGAGGCCTCGGAGCATATTCACCCCTCCACTTT.

The gene calls are TRBV24-1 and TRBJ1-1, with 7 positions matching TRBD1. The CDR3 is 15 residues long. Germline lookup yields CDR1 KGHDR and CDR2 SFDVKD. With 4 bases clipped from V and 4 bases from J, the junction kept 8 bases outside the gene matches. The CDR3 spells CATSDADQGVTEAFF. Written as DNA, the CDR3 is TGTGCCACCAGTGACGCTGACCAGGGGGTCACTGAAGCTTTCTTT.

The count of this clone is one. This chain connects TRBV29-1 to TRBJ2-7; TRBD1 matches 8 bases. V dropped 4 bases and J dropped 7; count of bases not matched to a gene: 6. The CDR3 is 12 residues long. From germline, CDR1 is SQVTM and CDR2 ANQGSEA. The chain's CDR3 is CSVVHRGTEQYF. CDR3 nucleotides: TGCAGCGTTGTTCACAGGGGGACGGAGCAGTACTTC.

The genes are TRBV18 and TRBJ1-4, with D maybe TRBD1 (5 bases). The CDR3 runs 16 residues. The germline CDR1 and CDR2 sequences are KGHSH and LQKENI. With 4 bases removed from V and 0 bases from J, the gap between germline ends came to 12 bases. CDR3 residues: CASSQAPRATNEKLFF. The DNA for the CDR3 is TGTGCCAGCTCACAAGCCCCCAGGGCAACTAATGAAAAACTGTTTTTT.

The rearrangement links TRBV18 to TRBJ2-5, with TRBD1 identical over 7 bases. Germline CDR1 and CDR2: KGHSH and LQKENI. The CDR3 is 16 amino acids. Losses at the gene ends were 3 bases for V and 4 bases for J; bases not matched to a gene: 11. CDR3: CASSPGTAEKGETQYF. As DNA, the CDR3 is TGTGCCAGCTCACCGGGGACAGCAGAGAAAGGAGAGACCCAGTACTTC.

This chain joins TRBV7-6 and TRBJ2-5; D is unresolved. This CDR3 is 14 amino acids long. V was trimmed by 5 bases and J by 5 bases, leaving 15 bases between them. Germline V gene data show CDR1 as SGHVS and CDR2 as FNYEAQ. Here the CDR3 reads CASSAPLARETQYF. DNA for the CDR3: TGTGCCAGCAGCGCACCCTTAGCACGGGAGACCCAGTACTTC.

This chain's CDR3 is CASSERTGGEPWVEAFF. In DNA, the CDR3 is TGTGCCAGCAGCGAACGGACAGGGGGCGAGCCTTGGGTAGAAGCTTTCTTT. V is TRBV7-2 and J is TRBJ1-1; the match to TRBD1 covers 11 bases. Germline lookup yields CDR1 SGHTA and CDR2 FQGNSA. J lost 8 bases, V lost 5 bases, and 16 bases had no gene match. This CDR3 is 17 amino acids long.

CDR3 amino acids: CASSTTGVQIGSQHF. DNA of the CDR3: TGTGCCAGCAGCACGACAGGGGTTCAAATCGGGTCCCAGCATTTT. The V and J genes are TRBV27 and TRBJ1-5; 8 nucleotides match TRBD1. In germline, CDR1 is MNHEY, CDR2 SMNVEV (reference sequence). The CDR3 is 15 amino acids. V trimming: 6 bases; J trimming: 11 bases; junction bases outside the gene matches: 15.